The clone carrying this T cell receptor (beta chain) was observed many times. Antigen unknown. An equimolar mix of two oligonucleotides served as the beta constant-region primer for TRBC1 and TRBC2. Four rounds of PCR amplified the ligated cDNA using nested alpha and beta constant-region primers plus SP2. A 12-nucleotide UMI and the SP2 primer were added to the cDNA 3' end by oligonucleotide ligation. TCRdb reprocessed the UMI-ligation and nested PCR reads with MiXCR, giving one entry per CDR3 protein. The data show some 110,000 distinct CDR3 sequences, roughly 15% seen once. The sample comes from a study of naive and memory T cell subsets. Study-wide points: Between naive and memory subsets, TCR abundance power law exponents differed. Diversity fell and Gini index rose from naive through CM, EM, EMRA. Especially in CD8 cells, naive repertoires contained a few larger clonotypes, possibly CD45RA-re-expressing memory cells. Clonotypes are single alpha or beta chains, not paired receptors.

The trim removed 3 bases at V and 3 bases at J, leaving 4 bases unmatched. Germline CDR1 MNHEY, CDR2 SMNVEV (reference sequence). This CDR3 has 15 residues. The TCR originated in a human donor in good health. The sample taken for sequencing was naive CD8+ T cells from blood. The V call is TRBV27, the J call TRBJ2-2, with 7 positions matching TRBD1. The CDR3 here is CASSLGQGDTGELFF. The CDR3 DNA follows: TGTGCCAGCAGTTTGGGGCAGGGGGACACCGGGGAGCTGTTTTTT.